This TCR beta chain was documented in a study of OX40 agonist ivuxolimab in advanced cancers. Method: immunoSEQ multiplex PCR; TCRdb's copy keeps in-frame clones and lacks some. This repertoire shows tens of thousands of clones, roughly nine tenths found once; its top ten account for 38%. The TCR originated in an adult with an advanced solid tumor such as melanoma, head and neck, liver or kidney cancer. The sequenced sample was CD4+ or CD8+ T cells sorted from blood, obtained in a trial of the OX40 agonist ivuxolimab.

The CDR3, as DNA: TGCAGCGCAAGGGGGCACTCCTACGAGCAGTACTTC. Protein product: CSARGHSYEQYF. V and J are TRBV29-1 and TRBJ2-7; 7 bases line up with TRBD1. The CDR3 runs to 12 residues. Losses at the gene ends were 7 bases for V and 0 bases for J; bases not matched to a gene: 3. CDR1 is SQVTM, CDR2 ANQGSEA, per germline.